The 7 T cell receptor beta chains below come from one sample, sequenced in a study of blood T cell repertoires in COVID-19. Measured with immunoSEQ multiplex PCR; TCRdb has only the in-frame clones, and not every one. Of around 100,000 clones in the sample, roughly 85% are singletons; the top ten hold roughly 1.5%. The sequenced sample consisted of peripheral blood. Every receptor here comes from a man in his forties with acute or convalescent COVID-19.

This clone appeared a few times. The chain is built from TRBV11-3 and TRBJ2-1, with no clear D. V was shortened by 6 bases and J by 4 bases, with 28 bases between the two germline ends. The CDR3 consists of 19 residues. Germline CDR1 and CDR2: SGHNT and YENEEA. As DNA, the CDR3 is TGTGCCAGCAGAGCGACCCCCTGGATGGCCCTAGATATATACAATGAGCAGTTCTTC. As protein: CASRATPWMALDIYNEQFF.

The chain recombines TRBV18 with TRBJ2-5; TRBD1 agrees at 11 bases. The CDR3 covers 15 residues. From germline, CDR1 is KGHSH and CDR2 LQKENI. The V and J ends lost 3 bases and 5 bases, in that order; junction bases with no gene match: 5. As DNA, the CDR3 is TGTGCCAGCTCACCCGGACAGGGGGCAGGGGAGACCCAGTACTTC. It encodes CASSPGQGAGETQYF. Full variable domain (missing parts from reference TRBV18 and TRBJ2-5): NAGVMQNPRHLVRRRGQEARLRCSPMKGHSHVYWYRQLPEEGLKFMVYLQKENIIDESGMPKERFSAEFPKEGPSILRIQQVVRGDSAAYFCASSPGQGAGETQYFGPGTRLLVL.

DNA of the CDR3: TGCGCCAGCAGCCAAGGGACAGGGCTATTAGAGACCCAGTACTTC. Its protein product is CASSQGTGLLETQYF. The chain combines TRBV4-1 with TRBJ2-5; 8 nucleotides line up with TRBD1. The CDR3 sequence is 15 residues long. The ends lost 1 base at V and 4 bases at J; junction bases unmatched: 5. Germline-derived CDR1 and CDR2 are MGHRA and YSYEKL.

The V and J genes are TRBV3-1 (or the pseudogene TRBV3-2) and TRBJ1-2; maybe TRBD1 (6 bases). V was trimmed by 4 bases and J by 6 bases, leaving 12 bases between them. CDR3 length equals 13 residues. Per germline, CDR1 LGHDT and CDR2 YNNKEL (reference sequence). The CDR3 spells CASSRSGADGYTF. The CDR3 region has the DNA TGTGCCAGCAGCCGGTCAGGGGCGGATGGCTACACCTTC.

This chain connects TRBV2 to TRBJ2-1; maybe TRBD2 (5 bases). Trimming shortened V by 5 bases and J by 0 bases, and 11 bases separated the two germline ends. The CDR3 extends over 15 amino acids. Looked up from germline, CDR1 is SNHLY and CDR2 is FYNNEI. The CDR3 nucleotides are TGTGCCAGCAGTTGGACTCTGAGCTCCTACAATGAGCAGTTCTTC. Protein product: CASSWTLSSYNEQFF.

This clone was seen a single time. The V and J genes are TRBV29-1 and TRBJ2-1, with TRBD2 matching 9 bases. With V trimmed by 2 bases and J by 7 bases, 12 bases remained unmatched. There are 16 residues in the CDR3. The germline CDR1 and CDR2 sequences are SQVTM and ANQGSEA. The CDR3 DNA is TGCAGCGTTGAAAGACTCGCGGGGGGGCTTTGGAATGAGCAGTTCTTC. The encoded protein is CSVERLAGGLWNEQFF.

This chain links TRBV28 with TRBJ1-2; D call uncertain. V lost 1 base and J lost 1, with 10 bases in between. Germline V gene lookup returns CDR1 MDHEN and CDR2 SYDVKM. This CDR3 region has 15 residues. Here the CDR3 DNA reads TGTGCCAGCAGTTTATTTCCCGGGGATAACTATGGCTACACCTTC. Protein sequence: CASSLFPGDNYGYTF.